What follows are 28 T cell receptor beta chains derived from one specimen sequenced in a study of Tregs in tolerant kidney transplant recipients. Clones were read by immunoSEQ multiplex PCR, and TCRdb kept only the in-frame ones, dropping some. The sample holds tens of thousands of clones, approximately 85% seen once. The sequencing used Tregs from blood, collected before the transplant. These receptors came from a human donor who received a combined kidney and bone marrow transplant.

This sequence joins TRBV11-2 and TRBJ2-7; 10 bases are a match to TRBD1. Losses at the gene ends were 0 bases for V and 4 bases for J; bases not matched to a gene: 9. CDR3 length: 17 amino acids. CDR1 is SGHAT and CDR2 is FQNNGV in the germline V gene. The CDR3: CASSLDRRGQGFYEQYF. The CDR3 DNA follows: TGTGCCAGCAGCTTAGACCGGAGGGGACAGGGGTTTTACGAGCAGTACTTC.

J is TRBJ2-1 and V is TRBV5-4; D is unclear. The germline CDR1 and CDR2 sequences are SGHNT and YYREEE (reference sequence). Trimming took 1 base from V and 0 from J, leaving 8 bases between them. This CDR3 contains 15 residues. The CDR3 reads CASSLPLVSYNEQFF. The DNA of the CDR3 is TGTGCCAGCAGCTTGCCCCTAGTCTCCTACAATGAGCAGTTCTTC.

V usage is TRBV19 and J usage is TRBJ1-2; 9 positions agree with TRBD1. CDR1 is LNHDA and CDR2 is SQIVND in the germline V gene (reference sequence). The V gene end was trimmed by 7 bases and the J gene end by 8 bases; junction bases not matched to a gene: 17. CDR3 length: 16 residues. The CDR3 DNA reads as TGTGCCAGTATTTCTACTCCGGGACAGGGACGGAACGGCTACACCTTC. This sequence encodes CASISTPGQGRNGYTF.

The chain joins TRBV5-4 to TRBJ2-3, with unresolved D. The CDR3 is 14 residues long. Germline V CDR1 and CDR2: SGHNT, YYREEE (reference sequence). V lost 0 bases and J 0 bases, leaving 5 bases between the germline ends. For the CDR3, the DNA is TGTGCCAGCAGCTTGGTTGGTAGCACAGATACGCAGTATTTT. It translates to CASSLVGSTDTQYF. Supplemented by reference TRBV5-4 and TRBJ2-3, the full variable domain reads ETGVTQSPTHLIKTRGQQVTLRCSSQSGHNTVSWYQQALGQGPQFIFQYYREEENGRGNFPPRFSGLQFPNYSSELNVNALELDDSALYLCASSLVGSTDTQYFGPGTRLTVL.

This clone was detected only once. The J gene is TRBJ2-3, the V gene TRBV7-2; 8 bases align to TRBD2. In germline, CDR1 is SGHTA, CDR2 FQGNSA. The length of the CDR3 is 14 residues. V trimming: 2 bases; J trimming: 5 bases; junction bases outside the gene matches: 3. Written as DNA, the CDR3 is TGTGCCAGCAGCTTAAGCGGGAGACGAGATACGCAGTATTTT. Amino acids: CASSLSGRRDTQYF.

The chain joins TRBV7-8 to TRBJ1-5; tentative D call: TRBD1 (5 bases). This CDR3 is built from 17 residues. CDR1 and CDR2 (germline): SGHVS, FQNEAQ. Trimming left V 4 bases short and J 2 bases short, with 18 bases between. The CDR3 DNA follows: TGTGCCAGCAGCTCGCAGGACGGGGCCGTTGGCAATCAGCCCCAGCATTTT. It yields the protein CASSSQDGAVGNQPQHF.

The chain is built from TRBV28 and TRBJ2-1, with D perhaps matching TRBD1 (6 bases). The CDR3 totals 11 residues. V was pared by 4 bases and J by 12 bases, with 10 bases between. Germline V gene lookup returns CDR1 MDHEN and CDR2 SYDVKM. The DNA for the CDR3 is TGTGCCAGCAGTTCCCGACAGGCGCAGTTCTTC. This gives the protein CASSSRQAQFF.

J is TRBJ1-2 and V is TRBV19; weak D call: TRBD1 (5 bases). In germline, CDR1 is LNHDA, CDR2 SQIVND (reference sequence). The CDR3 consists of 14 residues. V lost 2 bases and J 4 bases, leaving 11 bases between the germline ends. The CDR3 nucleotides are TGTGCCAGTAGTATAATTCGGGGGACCTATGGCTACACCTTC. This gives the protein CASSIIRGTYGYTF.

The J gene is TRBJ2-7, the V gene TRBV5-6, with 7 bases aligning to TRBD2. The CDR3 is made up of 14 amino acids. Germline CDR1 reads SGHDT; CDR2 reads YYEEEE. Germline trimming cut 4 bases from V and 4 bases from J; bases unmatched to any gene: 8. The DNA for the CDR3 is TGTGCCAGCAGCCAGCTGGGGGGGGGATACGAGCAGTACTTC. Amino acids: CASSQLGGGYEQYF.

The chain is built from TRBV7-8 and TRBJ1-2; 7 bases fit TRBD1. Germline values: CDR1 SGHVS, CDR2 FQNEAQ. This CDR3 spans 14 amino acids. The V gene end was trimmed by 3 bases and the J gene end by 2 bases; junction bases not matched to a gene: 3. The chain's CDR3 is CASSFGQDNYGYTF. The CDR3 DNA is TGTGCCAGCAGCTTCGGACAGGACAACTATGGCTACACCTTC.

The chain employs TRBV10-3 and TRBJ1-5; TRBD1 agrees at 10 bases. The CDR3 is 19 amino acids. Losses at the gene ends were 7 bases for V and 0 bases for J; bases not matched to a gene: 15. CDR1 is ENHRY and CDR2 is SYGVKD in the germline V gene. Here the CDR3 reads CAITSRGQGSLSSNQPQHF. Written as DNA, the CDR3 is TGTGCCATCACCTCAAGGGGACAGGGGTCCCTTAGTAGCAATCAGCCCCAGCATTTT.

V usage is TRBV30 and J usage is TRBJ2-5; weak D call: TRBD2 (5 bases). The CDR3 consists of 12 residues. The V end lost 3 bases, the J end lost 0 bases, and 5 bases lay between the germline ends. Germline V gene data show CDR1 as GTSNPN and CDR2 as SVGIG (reference sequence). CDR3 nucleotides: TGTGCCTGGAGGAGGGACCAAGAGACCCAGTACTTC. Residues: CAWRRDQETQYF.

This chain uses TRBV7-9 with TRBJ1-6; the D gene is possibly TRBD1 (6 bases). CDR1 is SEHNR, CDR2 FQNEAQ, per germline (reference sequence). CDR3 length equals 15 residues. V was pared by 6 bases and J by 7 bases, with 16 bases between. The DNA for the CDR3 is TGTGCCAGCAGTCTGGACACAGGGCAGAATTCACCCCTCCACTTT. Its translation is CASSLDTGQNSPLHF.

J is TRBJ1-1 and V is TRBV29-1; D is ambiguous. This CDR3 comprises 12 residues. In germline, CDR1 is SQVTM, CDR2 ANQGSEA. Between the trimmed V and J ends, which lost 4 bases and 2 bases, there was a span of 8 bases. The chain's CDR3 is CSVAIYNTEAFF. The DNA of the CDR3 is TGCAGCGTTGCTATCTATAACACTGAAGCTTTCTTT.

A word on this clone: Other nucleotide sequences from this sample produce the same CDR3. The V and J genes are TRBV7-2 and TRBJ2-7; D is unresolved. Germline loops: CDR1 SGHTA, CDR2 FQGNSA. CDR3 length: 13 amino acids. Trimming stripped 1 base from V and 2 bases from J, with 6 bases between. The CDR3 here is CASSLVQAYEQYF. The CDR3 DNA reads TGTGCCAGCAGCTTAGTACAAGCCTACGAGCAGTACTTC.

The chain has TRBV7-9 and TRBJ2-5, with D tentatively TRBD1 or TRBD2 (5 bases each). V was trimmed by 3 bases and J by 2 bases, leaving 13 bases between them. Looked up from germline, CDR1 is SEHNR and CDR2 is FQNEAQ (reference sequence). This CDR3 is 15 amino acids long. CDR3 residues: CASSFLGTLQETQYF. The CDR3 nucleotides are TGTGCCAGCAGCTTCCTAGGGACCCTTCAAGAGACCCAGTACTTC.

This chain connects TRBV13 to TRBJ1-2; the match to TRBD1 covers 9 bases. J gave up 6 bases and V 5 bases, and 7 bases lay outside the gene matches. The germline gives CDR1 PRHDT, CDR2 FYEKMQ (reference sequence). The CDR3 contains 14 residues. For the CDR3, the DNA is TGTGCCAGCAGCCGCGGCACAGGGGGCGATGGCTACACCTTC. Its translation is CASSRGTGGDGYTF.

The chain is built from TRBV7-9 and TRBJ1-6; D unclear. Between the trimmed V and J ends, which lost 7 bases and 7 bases, there was a span of 11 bases. The CDR3 is 13 amino acids. The germline V gene encodes CDR1 SEHNR and CDR2 FQNEAQ (reference sequence). This CDR3 is CASTQRENSPLHF. In nucleotides, the CDR3 is TGTGCCAGCACCCAACGGGAGAATTCACCCCTCCACTTT.

The chain links TRBV7-9 to TRBJ2-4; 8 positions match TRBD2. The CDR3 spans 15 residues. Germline CDR1 is SEHNR and CDR2 is FQNEAQ (reference sequence). Trimming cost V 1 base and J 7 bases; bases outside gene matches: 6. This CDR3 is CASSLGNREGNIQYF. The CDR3 DNA is TGTGCCAGCAGCTTAGGAAATCGGGAGGGGAACATTCAGTACTTC.

The rearrangement uses TRBV19 and TRBJ2-2; TRBD1 is a possible D gene (6 bases). Germline V gene data show CDR1 as LNHDA and CDR2 as SQIVND (reference sequence). The CDR3 has 12 amino acids. The ends were cut back, 6 bases at V and 15 bases at J, with 17 bases in the middle. The CDR3 bases are TGTGCCAGTAGCATGAGGGGGAAGAAGGTGTTTTTT. This sequence encodes CASSMRGKKVFF.

The V and J genes are TRBV11-2 and TRBJ2-1, with D perhaps assigned TRBD1 or TRBD2 (6 bases each). The CDR3 extends over 12 amino acids. Germline loops: CDR1 SGHAT, CDR2 FQNNGV. Trimming took 4 bases from V and 15 from J, leaving 16 bases between them. The CDR3 DNA sequence: TGTGCCAGCAGCTCCAAGGGGGGTCCAGGGTTCTTC. The encoded protein is CASSSKGGPGFF.

V usage is TRBV5-1 and J usage is TRBJ1-2; no clear D gene. Germline V gives CDR1 SGHRS, CDR2 YFSETQ. CDR3 length equals 18 residues. V was clipped by 4 bases and J by 0 bases, with 22 bases between them. DNA for the CDR3: TGCGCCAGCAGCCCCATCGAAGGACGAGGGCCACCTAACTATGGCTACACCTTC. Its translation is CASSPIEGRGPPNYGYTF.

Here the CDR3 DNA reads TGTGCCAGCAGCGACCTCAGGGGAACGTTCAATCAGCCCCAGCATTTT. It is translated as CASSDLRGTFNQPQHF. The V gene is TRBV2, the J gene TRBJ1-5; TRBD1 is a possible D gene (6 bases). From germline, CDR1 is SNHLY and CDR2 FYNNEI. This CDR3 region has 16 residues. V lost 6 bases and J lost 3, with 18 bases in between.

Only one count was recorded for this clone. The chain is built from TRBV4-3 and TRBJ1-1; D gene uncertain. Germline CDR1 LGHNA, CDR2 YSLEER. V lost 0 bases to trimming and J lost 0 bases, with 5 bases between them. The CDR3 consists of 14 residues. In nucleotides, the CDR3 is TGCGCCAGCAGCCAAGATCTTCTGAACACTGAAGCTTTCTTT. The encoded protein is CASSQDLLNTEAFF.

The J gene is TRBJ1-1, the V gene TRBV30; D perhaps matches TRBD1 (5 bases). Germline CDR1 is GTSNPN and CDR2 is SVGIG (reference sequence). The CDR3 length is 16 residues. V was shortened by 1 base and J by 1 base, with 16 bases between the two germline ends. The CDR3 coding sequence is TGTGCCTGGAGTGGGCCCCGGGGCTCTGGGAACACTGAAGCTTTCTTT. It is translated as CAWSGPRGSGNTEAFF. Full variable domain (remainder filled in from reference TRBV30 and TRBJ1-1): SQTIHQWPATLVQPVGSPLSLECTVEGTSNPNLYWYRQAAGRGLQLLFYSVGIGQISSEVPQNLSASRPQDRQFILSSKKLLLSDSGFYLCAWSGPRGSGNTEAFFGQGTRLTVV.

This chain uses TRBV2 with TRBJ2-2; D uncertain. The length of the CDR3 is 17 residues. The germline CDR1 and CDR2 sequences are SNHLY and FYNNEI. V was clipped by 1 base and J by 2 bases, with 14 bases between them. The CDR3 region is CASSEDTTWANTGELFF. Here the CDR3 DNA reads TGTGCCAGCAGTGAAGACACTACATGGGCCAACACCGGGGAGCTGTTTTTT.

The rearrangement uses TRBV5-5 and TRBJ1-2; D perhaps matches TRBD1 (5 bases). The CDR3 extends over 15 amino acids. The germline gives CDR1 SGHKS, CDR2 YYEKEE (reference sequence). With 6 bases removed from V and 3 bases from J, the gap between germline ends came to 18 bases. The CDR3 DNA reads TGTGCCAGCACCTGGGGCCCGAGTCGGGACTATGGCTACACCTTC. This sequence encodes CASTWGPSRDYGYTF.

This clone was observed a handful of times. The genes are TRBV6-1 and TRBJ2-7; D unclear. This CDR3 contains 14 residues. Germline loops: CDR1 MNHNS, CDR2 SASEGT. Trimming pared 6 bases from V and 3 bases from J, leaving 15 bases between. CDR3 residues: CASRRILPIYEQYF. The CDR3 DNA is TGTGCCAGCAGGCGGATCCTCCCGATCTACGAGCAGTACTTC.